This T cell receptor (beta chain) is drawn from a study of Ad26.COV2.S vaccination and SARS-CoV-2 variants. Study outcomes and limitations: Reportedly, spike-specific CD8+ and CD4+ T cell responses achieved substantial breadth once vaccination had taken place. Recipients of vaccine and of placebo showed similar breadth of their non-spike TCR repertoires.

The repertoire was sequenced with immunoSEQ multiplex PCR; TCRdb's copy has only in-frame clones and lacks some. The sample has 85,000 to 120,000 clones; 60% to 85% are singletons. This CDR3 has 12 residues. V lost 0 bases to trimming and J lost 2 bases, with 2 bases between them. From germline, CDR1 is SGDLS and CDR2 YYNGEE. Concerning this clone: Its antigen is currently unknown.

This clonotype was sampled from a human donor who had recovered from COVID-19. This chain connects TRBV9 to TRBJ2-5; D unclear. The specimen comprised peripheral blood, sampled after recovery from COVID-19. The CDR3 sequence: CASSVGQETQYF. CDR3 coding DNA: TGTGCCAGCAGCGTAGGTCAAGAGACCCAGTACTTC.